This TCR beta chain originates from a study of T cells after yellow fever vaccination. The germline gives CDR1 MGHRA, CDR2 YSYEKL. The V gene lost 4 bases and the J gene lost 8 bases, with 24 bases spanning the gap. This CDR3 spans 17 amino acids. The table lists this clonotype with a count of one. TCRdb processed the 5' RACE reads anew with MiXCR; each CDR3 protein has one entry. The data show 50,000 or so distinct CDR3 sequences, roughly 7.4% seen once. Specimen: CD8+ T cells sorted from PBMCs, collected on the day of the first yellow fever vaccination. The clonotype originates from a man aged 18 to 29 who received the YFV17D yellow fever vaccine. The chain links TRBV4-1 to TRBJ2-1, with D perhaps matching TRBD1 (6 bases). CDR3 nucleotide sequence: TGCGCCAGCAGCCCTCGGGCAGGGGTCGTCGTAGATGATGAGCAGTTCTTC. This encodes CASSPRAGVVVDDEQFF.